The next 20 T cell receptor beta chains were all read from a single sample in a study of blood T cell repertoires in COVID-19. Clones were sequenced by immunoSEQ multiplex PCR, and TCRdb holds only the in-frame ones, with some missing. Here the sample spans about 160,000 clones, approximately 92% being singletons. Sequencing was carried out using peripheral blood. Receptor source: a woman in her 50s with acute or convalescent COVID-19.

The chain joins TRBV7-8 to TRBJ2-5, with D maybe TRBD1 (6 bases). Germline V CDR1 and CDR2: SGHVS, FQNEAQ. V lost 1 base to trimming and J lost 1 base, with 7 bases between them. The CDR3 length is 14 residues. The CDR3 nucleotides are TGTGCCAGCAGCTTAGTCAGGGGCCAAGAGACCCAGTACTTC. This codes for CASSLVRGQETQYF.

This chain links TRBV5-8 with TRBJ1-2, with TRBD1 matching over 7 bases. V lost 4 bases and J lost 0; bases outside the gene matches: 3. Germline CDR1 SGHTS, CDR2 YDEGEE. This CDR3 contains 14 residues. CDR3 sequence: CASSPGGANYGYTF. CDR3 nucleotide sequence: TGTGCCAGCAGCCCAGGGGGAGCTAACTATGGCTACACCTTC.

This clone was seen a single time. V is TRBV4-1 and J is TRBJ1-6; D possibly corresponds to TRBD1 (6 bases). This CDR3 is 15 amino acids long. The V end was cut by 2 bases, the J end by 7 bases, with 12 bases between. The germline gives CDR1 MGHRA, CDR2 YSYEKL. In DNA, the CDR3 is TGCGCCAGCAGCCAACAACAGGGAGGGAATTCACCCCTCCACTTT. The encoded protein is CASSQQQGGNSPLHF.

The J gene is TRBJ2-1, the V gene TRBV6-5; D is perhaps TRBD2 (5 bases). V dropped 6 bases and J dropped 0 bases, with 9 bases sitting between them. Germline assignment: CDR1 MNHEY and CDR2 SVGAGI. This CDR3 spans 14 amino acids. The CDR3 loop is CASRRGYSYNEQFF. CDR3 nucleotides: TGTGCCAGCAGACGCGGGTACTCCTACAATGAGCAGTTCTTC.

The chain joins TRBV28 to TRBJ1-5; TRBD1 aligns across 7 bases. Germline lookup yields CDR1 MDHEN and CDR2 SYDVKM. CDR3 size: 14 residues. The trim removed 1 base at V and 6 bases at J, leaving 3 bases unmatched. CDR3 in DNA: TGTGCCAGCAGTTTATACAGGGGTGGTCAGCCCCAGCATTTT. The encoded protein is CASSLYRGGQPQHF.

The chain employs TRBV5-8 and TRBJ1-5, with D possibly matching TRBD1 (6 bases). Germline values: CDR1 SGHTS, CDR2 YDEGEE. Trimming cost V 0 bases and J 4 bases, with 8 bases left between them. The CDR3 sequence is 14 residues long. CDR3 loop: CASSLVQGNQPQHF. As DNA, the CDR3 is TGTGCCAGCAGCTTGGTCCAGGGGAATCAGCCCCAGCATTTT. Combining the CDR3 with reference TRBV5-8 and TRBJ1-5 gives the whole variable domain EAGVTQSPTHLIKTRGQQATLRCSPISGHTSVYWYQQALGLGLQFLLWYDEGEERNRGNFPPRFSGRQFPNYSSELNVNALELEDSALYLCASSLVQGNQPQHFGDGTRLSIL.

The chain is built from TRBV15 and TRBJ2-7, with D maybe TRBD2 (6 bases). This CDR3 is 15 amino acids long. V was trimmed by 0 bases and J by 5 bases, leaving 14 bases between them. The germline gives CDR1 LNHNV, CDR2 YYDKDF (reference sequence). The CDR3 is CATSRDRGGANEQYF. For the CDR3, the DNA is TGTGCCACCAGCAGAGATCGAGGAGGGGCCAACGAGCAGTACTTC. Together with reference TRBV15 and TRBJ2-7, the CDR3 gives the full variable domain: DAMVIQNPRYQVTQFGKPVTLSCSQTLNHNVMYWYQQKSSQAPKLLFHYYDKDFNNEADTPDNFQSRRPNTSFCFLDIRSPGLGDTAMYLCATSRDRGGANEQYFGPGTRLTVT.

The chain couples TRBV28 to TRBJ2-7, with 9 bases identical to TRBD1. V lost 0 bases to trimming and J lost 6 bases; unmatched junction nucleotides: 6. Per the germline V gene, CDR1 is MDHEN and CDR2 is SYDVKM. The CDR3 covers 15 residues. For the CDR3, the DNA is TGTGCCAGCAGTTTATGGACAGGGGGGTCGTTCGAGCAGTACTTC. Encoded protein: CASSLWTGGSFEQYF.

The chain links TRBV7-9 to TRBJ1-4; 7 nucleotides agree with TRBD1. The V gene end was trimmed by 5 bases and the J gene end by 5 bases; junction bases not matched to a gene: 11. Germline V lookup: CDR1 SEHNR, CDR2 FQNEAQ (reference sequence). The CDR3 is 16 amino acids. CDR3 sequence (DNA): TGTGCCAGCAGCCCCTCCCCAGACAGGGACAATGAAAAACTGTTTTTT. It specifies CASSPSPDRDNEKLFF. Looking up the rest from reference TRBV7-9 and TRBJ1-4 gives the full variable domain: DTGVSQNPRHKITKRGQNVTFRCDPISEHNRLYWYRQTLGQGPEFLTYFQNEAQLEKSRLLSDRFSAERPKGSFSTLEIQRTEQGDSAMYLCASSPSPDRDNEKLFFGSGTQLSVL.

V usage is TRBV9 and J usage is TRBJ2-2; D might be TRBD1 (5 bases). Trimming shortened V by 3 bases and J by 2 bases, and 8 bases separated the two germline ends. The CDR3 contains 14 residues. CDR1 and CDR2 from the germline V gene are SGDLS and YYNGEE. CDR3 in DNA: TGTGCCAGCAGCGCCCAGGGTAACACCGGGGAGCTGTTTTTT. Protein sequence: CASSAQGNTGELFF.

V is TRBV12-5 and J is TRBJ2-2, with D possibly TRBD1 on 6 matching bases. V was shortened by 6 bases and J by 5 bases, with 10 bases between the two germline ends. This CDR3 comprises 13 residues. The germline CDR1 and CDR2 sequences are LGHNT and FRNRAP. CDR3 sequence reads: CASGSRGTGELFF. The DNA of the CDR3 is TGTGCTAGTGGATCGAGGGGGACCGGGGAGCTGTTTTTT.

The chain employs TRBV5-4 and TRBJ1-6; a weak D match, TRBD1 (5 bases). The V end lost 1 base, the J end lost 8 bases, and 10 bases lay between the germline ends. The germline gives CDR1 SGHNT, CDR2 YYREEE (reference sequence). The CDR3 sequence is 14 residues long. CDR3 region: CASSLKGEDSPLHF. CDR3 nucleotides: TGTGCCAGCAGCTTGAAAGGGGAGGATTCACCCCTCCACTTT. Filled out from reference TRBV5-4 and TRBJ1-6, the complete variable domain reads ETGVTQSPTHLIKTRGQQVTLRCSSQSGHNTVSWYQQALGQGPQFIFQYYREEENGRGNFPPRFSGLQFPNYSSELNVNALELDDSALYLCASSLKGEDSPLHFGNGTRLTVT.

The chain links TRBV18 to TRBJ2-6; 7 nucleotides align to TRBD1. CDR3 length: 17 amino acids. CDR1 and CDR2 from the germline V gene are KGHSH and LQKENI. V gave up 3 bases and J gave up 0 bases; unmatched junction bases: 5. The CDR3 nucleotides read TGTGCCAGCTCACCCCGGGACAGCCCCTCTGGGGCCAACGTCCTGACTTTC. This sequence encodes CASSPRDSPSGANVLTF. Supplemented by reference TRBV18 and TRBJ2-6, the full variable domain reads NAGVMQNPRHLVRRRGQEARLRCSPMKGHSHVYWYRQLPEEGLKFMVYLQKENIIDESGMPKERFSAEFPKEGPSILRIQQVVRGDSAAYFCASSPRDSPSGANVLTFGAGSRLTVL.

The table lists this clone with a count of one. This sequence joins TRBV18 and TRBJ1-1; D might be TRBD1 (5 bases). Germline values: CDR1 KGHSH, CDR2 LQKENI. Trimming stripped 2 bases from V and 4 bases from J, with 11 bases between. The CDR3 has 14 residues. CDR3 loop: CASSPRGGPTEAFF. The CDR3 region has the DNA TGTGCCAGCTCACCAAGGGGTGGTCCCACTGAAGCTTTCTTT.

This clone was counted a few times. The genes are TRBV30 and TRBJ1-2; 8 bases match TRBD1. V lost 1 base and J lost 3; bases outside the gene matches: 7. Germline lookup yields CDR1 GTSNPN and CDR2 SVGIG (reference sequence). This CDR3 has 15 amino acids. The CDR3 DNA reads TGTGCCTGGAGTGCTTTCGGACAGGGCGACTATGGCTACACCTTC. This gives the protein CAWSAFGQGDYGYTF.

The chain carries TRBV4-2 and TRBJ1-6; 7 positions match TRBD1. Trimming cost V 0 bases and J 0 bases; bases outside gene matches: 14. Germline-derived CDR1 and CDR2 are LGHNA and YNFKEQ. The CDR3 runs 21 residues. CDR3 nucleotide sequence: TGTGCCAGCAGCCAAGAGGGGCGGACAGGAAATCTCGGCTCCTATAATTCACCCCTCCACTTT. Translating gives CASSQEGRTGNLGSYNSPLHF.

This sequence joins TRBV19 and TRBJ1-1, with 8 bases lining up with TRBD1. CDR3 length: 15 residues. V shed 4 bases and J 2 bases; nucleotides not matched to a gene: 6. Germline CDR1 reads LNHDA; CDR2 reads SQIVND (reference sequence). CDR3 sequence (DNA): TGTGCCAGTAGTACGACAGGGGAGCCTAACACTGAAGCTTTCTTT. Amino acids: CASSTTGEPNTEAFF.

This clone was seen once. This chain joins TRBV5-1 and TRBJ2-3; 7 bases map to TRBD1. There are 13 residues in the CDR3. The V segment lost 4 bases and the J segment 9 bases; nucleotides outside the gene matches: 8. Germline assignment: CDR1 SGHRS and CDR2 YFSETQ. The CDR3 DNA sequence: TGCGCCAGCAGCCCGACCCGAGGGGGCACGCAGTATTTT. This codes for CASSPTRGGTQYF.

The rearrangement uses TRBV30 and TRBJ1-5; D might be TRBD1 (5 bases). Trimming removed 0 bases from V and 4 bases from J, with 7 bases in between. Per the germline V gene, CDR1 is GTSNPN and CDR2 is SVGIG (reference sequence). The CDR3 is 13 residues long. In DNA form, the CDR3 reads TGTGCCTGGAGTGTCCACAGGAATCAGCCCCAGCATTTT. Amino acids: CAWSVHRNQPQHF.

DNA for the CDR3: TGTGCCAGCAGCCATGGGGCCCCTGAAAAACTGTTTTTT. It translates to CASSHGAPEKLFF. The chain combines TRBV7-9 with TRBJ1-4; tentatively, D is TRBD1 (5 bases). The V end lost 5 bases, the J end lost 7 bases, and 11 bases lay between the germline ends. In germline, CDR1 is SEHNR, CDR2 FQNEAQ (reference sequence). The CDR3 is made up of 13 amino acids.